The 23 T cell receptor beta chains below were found in one sample sequenced in a study of regulatory T cells in long-lasting Graves disease. The time point: newly diagnosed GD, antithyroid drugs for less than 3 months. Generation of the TCR library employed RNA extracted from PBMCs. In building TCR beta libraries, iRepertoire HTBI primers were used together with Arm-PCR of CDR3 regions. TCRdb reprocessed the multiplex PCR reads via MiXCR and lists one record per CDR3 protein. Of 530,000 or so distinct CDR3 sequences detected, about 15% appear once; the ten largest clones hold about 11%. These sequences were also reported in another study, on T cells in Graves' hyperthyroidism and ophthalmopathy.

The material sequenced was peripheral blood mononuclear cells (PBMCs), taken at new diagnosis, from a patient treated with antithyroid drugs. These receptors were taken from a man in his late teens or twenties with Graves disease.

This clonotype was observed at least ten times. The chain combines TRBV7-9 with TRBJ1-2; 10 bases are shared with TRBD1. The CDR3 runs 15 residues. Per germline, CDR1 SEHNR and CDR2 FQNEAQ (reference sequence). V lost 4 bases to trimming and J lost 7 bases; unmatched junction nucleotides: 9. The CDR3 bases are TGTGCCAGCAGCTCGGGGACAGGGGCGCGCGGTGGCTACACCTTC. Protein sequence: CASSSGTGARGGYTF.

The chain is built from TRBV28 and TRBJ1-4; D perhaps matches TRBD1 (5 bases). Trimming took 7 bases from V and 7 from J, leaving 16 bases between them. This CDR3 region has 14 residues. The V gene's germline CDR1 is MDHEN and CDR2 SYDVKM. CDR3 bases: TGTGCCAGCACCTCGGGGGGACCTAGTGAAAAACTGTTTTTT. This translates into CASTSGGPSEKLFF.

There are many counts of this clonotype. V usage is TRBV7-3 and J usage is TRBJ1-1; D not resolved. Trimming left V 3 bases short and J 3 bases short, with 11 bases between. The germline V gene encodes CDR1 SGHTA and CDR2 FQGTGA. This CDR3 region has 14 residues. CDR3 coding DNA: TGTGCCAGCAGCTTTGGGAGGGCGGACACTGAAGCTTTCTTT. This codes for CASSFGRADTEAFF.

The V call is TRBV3-1, the J call TRBJ2-1; 8 bases agree with TRBD2. Germline-derived CDR1 and CDR2 are LGHDT and YNNKEL (reference sequence). The CDR3 has 15 residues. The junction had 9 bases not matched to a gene; V was cut back by 1 base and J by 10 bases. CDR3 region: CASSQAPAGVGEQFF. Here the CDR3 DNA reads TGTGCCAGCAGCCAAGCCCCAGCGGGAGTAGGGGAGCAGTTCTTC.

This clonotype was observed a few times. This chain links TRBV6-5 with TRBJ1-4; no reliable D call. The CDR3 contains 14 residues. CDR1 and CDR2 (germline): MNHEY, SVGAGI. V gave up 4 bases and J gave up 7 bases, with 13 bases separating them. The CDR3 DNA follows: TGTGCCAGCAGTTTCGGTGGGCTTGGTGAAAAACTGTTTTTT. Amino acids: CASSFGGLGEKLFF.

This clonotype was seen only a few times. The CDR3 protein is CASRRLAGYNEQFF. In DNA form, the CDR3 reads TGTGCCAGCAGAAGACTAGCGGGTTACAATGAGCAGTTCTTC. The chain combines TRBV6-4 with TRBJ2-1; 10 positions agree with TRBD2. V lost 6 bases to trimming and J lost 4 bases; unmatched junction nucleotides: 3. Germline V gives CDR1 MRHNA, CDR2 SNTAGT. The CDR3 length is 14 residues.

As to this clonotype: A much larger clone lies one base from this, so it may be a read error. The CDR3 DNA reads TGCGCCAGCAGCCAAGATATCCTTCAGCACGGGCAGCCCCAGCATTTT. Translating gives CASSQDILQHGQPQHF. The chain uses TRBV4-1 and TRBJ1-5; D gene uncertain. Trimming pared 0 bases from V and 7 bases from J, leaving 16 bases between. This CDR3 spans 16 amino acids. Germline V gene sequence: CDR1 MGHRA, CDR2 YSYEKL.

This clonotype has ten or more counts. The chain employs TRBV5-1 and TRBJ2-1; 7 bases match TRBD1. The trim removed 4 bases at V and 4 bases at J, leaving 2 bases unmatched. This CDR3 has 13 amino acids. Per germline, CDR1 SGHRS and CDR2 YFSETQ. CDR3 loop: CASSRDRYNEQFF. The CDR3 coding sequence is TGCGCCAGCAGCCGGGACAGATACAATGAGCAGTTCTTC.

This clonotype was counted many times. The chain recombines TRBV27 with TRBJ1-2; 8 nucleotides line up with TRBD1. Germline V lookup: CDR1 MNHEY, CDR2 SMNVEV (reference sequence). The CDR3 extends over 15 amino acids. V shed 5 bases, J shed 6 bases, and the junction held 11 bases outside the gene matches. The CDR3 DNA reads TGTGCCAGCAGTGGCAGGGGGCCGGTTGGGGATGGCTACACCTTC. It is translated as CASSGRGPVGDGYTF.

This clonotype was seen repeatedly, ten times or more. V and J are TRBV2 and TRBJ1-1, with 8 bases lining up with TRBD1. Germline V gene lookup returns CDR1 SNHLY and CDR2 FYNNEI. The V and J ends lost 7 bases and 7 bases, in that order; junction bases with no gene match: 14. The CDR3 has 15 amino acids. CDR3 region: CASTPRVQGAIEAFF. The DNA for the CDR3 is TGTGCCAGCACCCCCAGGGTGCAGGGGGCAATTGAAGCTTTCTTT.

This clonotype was counted many times. The genes are TRBV20-1 and TRBJ2-2, with unresolved D. This CDR3 has 14 residues. The V gene's germline CDR1 is DFQATT and CDR2 SNEGSKA (reference sequence). With 3 bases removed from V and 5 bases from J, the gap between germline ends came to 13 bases. The CDR3 region has the DNA TGCAGTGCTAGCGACTTCGAAGGAACCGGGGAGCTGTTTTTT. It codes for CSASDFEGTGELFF.

Many counts were recorded for this clonotype. This rearrangement joins TRBV19 to TRBJ2-1; a possible D gene is TRBD2 (6 bases). The CDR3 totals 13 residues. CDR1 and CDR2 (germline): LNHDA, SQIVND (reference sequence). Deletions cut 6 bases from V and 9 bases from J, with 15 bases between. CDR3 nucleotides: TGTGCCAGTAGCCGGGACGCCGGGGGTGAGCAGTTCTTC. Its protein is CASSRDAGGEQFF.

This clonotype was detected only a few times. The chain joins TRBV5-5 to TRBJ2-7; D uncertain. The V gene lost 1 base and the J gene lost 4 bases, with 9 bases spanning the gap. CDR1 SGHKS and CDR2 YYEKEE come from the germline V gene (reference sequence). The CDR3 is 13 residues long. The CDR3 bases are TGTGCCAGCAGCTTGCAATGGTCATACGAGCAGTACTTC. As protein: CASSLQWSYEQYF. The full variable domain, with the rest looked up from reference TRBV5-5 and TRBJ2-7, is DAGVTQSPTHLIKTRGQQVTLRCSPISGHKSVSWYQQVLGQGPQFIFQYYEKEERGRGNFPDRFSARQFPNYSSELNVNALLLGDSALYLCASSLQWSYEQYFGPGTRLTVT.

This clonotype was picked up many times. The chain uses TRBV24-1 and TRBJ2-3, with D perhaps matching TRBD2 (5 bases). The germline V and J ends were trimmed by 6 bases and 3 bases, with 18 bases remaining between them. Germline CDR1 is KGHDR and CDR2 is SFDVKD. This CDR3 is 16 amino acids long. The chain's CDR3 is CATSSTGKVKTDTQYF. CDR3 nucleotide sequence: TGTGCCACCAGTTCTACCGGGAAGGTCAAAACAGATACGCAGTATTTT.

The J gene is TRBJ2-3, the V gene TRBV19; 8 nucleotides align to TRBD2. The CDR3 has 15 residues. The V segment lost 4 bases and the J segment 5 bases; nucleotides outside the gene matches: 8. The V gene's germline CDR1 is LNHDA and CDR2 SQIVND (reference sequence). CDR3 DNA sequence: TGTGCCAGTAGTAACGGGAGGGCCGTACAAGATACGCAGTATTTT. Translating it yields CASSNGRAVQDTQYF.

In its sample, this clonotype was seen many times. The rearrangement links TRBV27 to TRBJ1-1; D unclear. V lost 7 bases, J lost 9 bases, and 9 bases lay in between. The V gene's germline CDR1 is MNHEY and CDR2 SMNVEV (reference sequence). The CDR3 is made up of 10 amino acids. In nucleotides, the CDR3 is TGTGCCAGCACCCCCTTTAAAGCTTTCTTT. It codes for CASTPFKAFF.

This clonotype was counted ten times or more. This sequence joins TRBV12-3 or TRBV12-4 and TRBJ2-3; the D gene is possibly TRBD2 (5 bases). Between the trimmed V and J ends, which lost 2 bases and 7 bases, there was a span of 19 bases. This CDR3 contains 16 residues. The CDR3 loop is CASSLSRAHLSHTQYF. CDR3 DNA sequence: TGTGCCAGCAGTTTATCGAGGGCCCATTTGTCGCATACGCAGTATTTT.

This clonotype was found many times. The J gene is TRBJ1-5, the V gene TRBV20-1; D is unclear. Germline V lookup: CDR1 DFQATT, CDR2 SNEGSKA (reference sequence). The CDR3 has 12 residues. The ends were cut back, 3 bases at V and 7 bases at J, with 10 bases in the middle. As DNA, the CDR3 is TGCAGTGCTAGTATTCCAGGCCAGCCCCAGCATTTT. Its translation is CSASIPGQPQHF.

This clonotype was counted only a few times. The genes are TRBV6-5 and TRBJ1-1; D remains ambiguous. The CDR3 length is 15 residues. From germline, CDR1 is MNHEY and CDR2 SVGAGI. The ends were cut back, 2 bases at V and 1 base at J, with 11 bases in the middle. CDR3 residues: CASSYPGQKNTEAFF. Here the CDR3 DNA reads TGTGCCAGCAGTTACCCCGGGCAGAAGAACACTGAAGCTTTCTTT.

The chain uses TRBV9 and TRBJ2-1, with 12 bases aligning to TRBD2. V trimming: 4 bases; J trimming: 6 bases; junction bases outside the gene matches: 17. Germline V gene data show CDR1 as SGDLS and CDR2 as YYNGEE. CDR3 size: 19 residues. CDR3 region: CASSPRSASGRAVGNEQFF. CDR3 in DNA: TGTGCCAGCAGCCCCCGGTCGGCTAGCGGGAGGGCCGTAGGCAATGAGCAGTTCTTC.

This clonotype was found many times. This sequence joins TRBV20-1 and TRBJ2-1; D is perhaps TRBD1 (9 bases). The germline gives CDR1 DFQATT, CDR2 SNEGSKA (reference sequence). Trimming removed 5 bases from V and 10 bases from J, with 30 bases in between. The CDR3 totals 17 residues. The CDR3 spells CSAPDRGGTGGPSEQFF. CDR3 bases: TGCAGTGCTCCGGACAGGGGTGGAACGGGAGGGCCCTCCGAGCAGTTCTTC.

This clonotype was observed many times. This chain joins TRBV2 and TRBJ2-3; D is unclear. CDR3 length equals 13 residues. Germline CDR1 and CDR2: SNHLY and FYNNEI. V was pared by 0 bases and J by 6 bases, with 7 bases between. CDR3 loop: CASSEAGKDTQYF. DNA for the CDR3: TGTGCCAGCAGTGAAGCAGGAAAGGATACGCAGTATTTT.

V gene TRBV12-3 or TRBV12-4 combines with J gene TRBJ1-5; D is unresolved. The V end was cut by 7 bases, the J end by 6 bases, with 13 bases between. This CDR3 is built from 13 residues. CDR3 sequence (DNA): TGTGCCAGCACCGCCAGAGATGTTCAGCCCCAGCATTTT. Its protein is CASTARDVQPQHF.